This TCR beta chain was recovered during a study of cytomegalovirus exposure and HLA in healthy donors. The CDR3 is made up of 14 amino acids. The V gene's germline CDR1 is LNHDA and CDR2 SQIVND (reference sequence). V was cut by 5 bases and J by 1 base, with 11 bases left in between. The PCR employed 60 Vbeta primers together with 13 Jbeta primers. Here immunoSEQ multiplex PCR was the method, and the copy in TCRdb shows in-frame clones only, minus some. The table includes more than 120,000 clones, about four fifths detected once. The sample comprised PBMCs. The J gene is TRBJ1-1, the V gene TRBV19, with D perhaps TRBD1 (6 bases). This sequence was found in a woman between 40 and 55 years old in good health and CMV-seropositive. CDR3 coding DNA: TGTGCCAGTAGTCCCTGGACAGAGAACACTGAAGCTTTCTTT. It codes for CASSPWTENTEAFF.